This is a list of T cell receptor beta chains from one sample in a study of post-analysis software for immune sequencing data. TCRdb passed the PCR reads through MiXCR, listing each CDR3 protein once. The sample comprises 700,000 to 900,000 distinct CDR3 sequences, 46% of which are singletons, and 4.9% rests with the top ten. Sequencing was carried out using blood. The receptors here all came from a girl aged 10 to 17 with multiple sclerosis. CDR3s include the opening cysteine and the closing phenylalanine or tryptophan. The order of the fields is V gene, D gene, clone size, J gene, CDR3 DNA, CDR3 protein. The D gene is left open where the match is weak. For some rows the clone size is stated as once, few or many, or as a class when expanded; others skip it.

TRBV20-1	.	.	TRBJ1-1	TGCAGTGCTAGATGGAGATTTGGCACTGAAGCTTTCTTT	CSARWRFGTEAFF
TRBV12-3/TRBV12-4	.	.	TRBJ2-7	TGTGCCAGCAGTTTGCCCGGGGCGCTTGGCTACGAGCAGTACTTC	CASSLPGALGYEQYF
TRBV3-1	.	few	TRBJ1-6	TGTGCCAGCAGCCAAGGGGACGGAAGCTCCTATAATTCACCCCTCCACTTT	CASSQGDGSSYNSPLHF
TRBV6-2/TRBV6-3	.	.	TRBJ1-5	TGTGCCAGCAGTTACTCGGGGCGCTGGGCCCAGCATTTT	CASSYSGRWAQHF
TRBV18	.	few	TRBJ2-3	TGTGCCAGCTCACCAGGGGATCCAGATACGCAGTATTTT	CASSPGDPDTQYF
TRBV20-1	TRBD2	.	TRBJ2-1	TGCAGTGCTAGAGATTATCGGGAGGTACGTTGCAATGAGCAGTTCTTC	CSARDYREVRCNEQFF
TRBV7-9	.	.	TRBJ1-2	TGTGCCAGCAGCTTACGACCATCGAACGCTGGCTACACCTTC	CASSLRPSNAGYTF
TRBV7-9	.	.	TRBJ1-4	TGTGCCAGCAGCCCCCCTGTGGCCCTCGGACCGGAAAAACTGTTTTTT	CASSPPVALGPEKLFF
TRBV20-1	.	.	TRBJ1-2	TGCAGTGCTGGCCGGGACACCGACTATGGCTACACCTTC	CSAGRDTDYGYTF
TRBV7-2	.	.	TRBJ2-5	TGTGCCAGCAGCTGGTTGACTTTTTCCTACAATGAGCAGTACTTC	CASSWLTFSYNEQYF
TRBV20-1	TRBD2	few	TRBJ2-1	TGCAGTGCCAAGGGGGCCAGCGGGAGGGTTGAGCAGTTCTTC	CSAKGASGRVEQFF
TRBV7-9	.	.	TRBJ2-3	TGTGCCAGCAGCTTGGGGGTTCTCACAGATACGCAGTATTTT	CASSLGVLTDTQYF
TRBV6-5	.	.	TRBJ2-7	TGTGCCAGCAGACTCACAGGTTCCGGCGAGCAGTACTTC	CASRLTGSGEQYF
TRBV15	.	.	TRBJ1-2	TGTGCCACCAGCAGAGGTGAGGGCAGATATGGCTACACCTTC	CATSRGEGRYGYTF
TRBV28	.	few	TRBJ2-1	TGTGCCAGCAGTTTACCCAGTCGTGATGAGCAGTTCTTC	CASSLPSRDEQFF
TRBV11-1	TRBD2	.	TRBJ2-3	TGTGCCAGCAGTGGGACTAGCGGGATGGTCTACACAGATACGCAGTATTTT	CASSGTSGMVYTDTQYF
TRBV27	.	.	TRBJ2-7	TGTGCCAGCAAAACGGGGAGCTCCTACGAGCAGTACTTC	CASKTGSSYEQYF
TRBV20-1	.	few	TRBJ1-2	TGCAGTGCTAGTTTGGGGCCCTTCTATGGCTACACCTTC	CSASLGPFYGYTF
TRBV27	TRBD1	.	TRBJ1-4	TGTGCCAGCAGTTCCCTGACAGGGGGCGGTAATGAAAAACTGTTTTTT	CASSSLTGGGNEKLFF
TRBV4-2	.	.	TRBJ1-2	TGTGCCAGCAGCTCCCCCTCGAGCTATGGCTACACCTTC	CASSSPSSYGYTF
TRBV27	.	few	TRBJ1-6	TGTGCCAGCAGTTTACTAGGAGGAAATTCACCCCTCCACTTT	CASSLLGGNSPLHF
TRBV20-1	.	few	TRBJ2-7	TGCAGTGCGGAAACCCGGGGCTCCTACGAGCAGTACTTC	CSAETRGSYEQYF
TRBV11-2	.	.	TRBJ2-1	TGTGCCAGCAGCTTCTTGGTCAATGAGCAGTTCTTC	CASSFLVNEQFF
TRBV5-1	TRBD1	.	TRBJ1-3	TGCGCCAGCAGCCTTGGGACAGGAGTTCATTCTGGAAACACCATATATTTT	CASSLGTGVHSGNTIYF